These 10 T cell receptor beta chains were sequenced from one sample in a study of beta chain features in type 1 diabetes. Study conclusions and caveats: Within each of all four CD4+ subsets, Type 1 diabetes patients had TCRB CDR3s that were moderately but significantly shorter.

For these receptors, no antigen is known. The study reverse transcribed the entire isolated RNA, so it sequenced expressed TCRB transcripts. The protocol was immunoSEQ multiplex PCR, while the TCRdb copy is restricted to in-frame clones and leaves out a portion. Among approximately 730,000 clones, about an eighth were seen once, and the ten largest hold about 0.02%. The material sequenced was naive CD4+ T cells from blood. These TCRs come from a young man with type 1 diabetes.

This clone is a singleton in its sample. This chain connects TRBV11-2 to TRBJ2-1; D assignment may be TRBD1 or TRBD2 (6 bases each). V gave up 5 bases and J gave up 7 bases, with 18 bases separating them. CDR3 length: 15 amino acids. Germline V gene data show CDR1 as SGHAT and CDR2 as FQNNGV. CDR3: CASSPGAQGTNEQFF. CDR3 coding DNA: TGTGCCAGCAGCCCGGGGGCACAGGGTACGAATGAGCAGTTCTTC.

This clone was recorded a few times. The J gene is TRBJ2-1, the V gene TRBV30, with a weak D call TRBD1 (6 bases). Per germline, CDR1 GTSNPN and CDR2 SVGIG (reference sequence). The CDR3 sequence is 15 residues long. V was shortened by 5 bases and J by 0 bases, with 14 bases between the two germline ends. The CDR3 loop reads CAWEKQGTSYNEQFF. In DNA, the CDR3 is TGTGCCTGGGAAAAACAGGGCACCTCCTACAATGAGCAGTTCTTC.

The chain couples TRBV18 to TRBJ1-5; no definite D call. Trimming pared 2 bases from V and 1 base from J, leaving 9 bases between. The germline V gene has CDR1 KGHSH and CDR2 LQKENI. The CDR3 length is 15 residues. CDR3 residues: CASSPGVNSNQPQHF. CDR3 nucleotide sequence: TGTGCCAGCTCACCAGGGGTCAACAGCAATCAGCCCCAGCATTTT.

V and J are TRBV10-3 and TRBJ2-5, with D perhaps given as TRBD1 or TRBD2 (5 bases each). Germline V gene sequence: CDR1 ENHRY, CDR2 SYGVKD. The CDR3 sequence is 14 residues long. The ends were cut back, 6 bases at V and 5 bases at J, with 16 bases in the middle. The CDR3 region is CAISPGKGTETQYF. CDR3 DNA: TGTGCCATCAGCCCAGGCAAGGGGACGGAGACCCAGTACTTC.

In this sample, this clone turned up a few times. The chain employs TRBV2 and TRBJ2-3; weak D call: TRBD1 (6 bases). The V gene lost 1 base and the J gene lost 5 bases, with 10 bases spanning the gap. CDR3 size: 14 residues. Per the germline V gene, CDR1 is SNHLY and CDR2 is FYNNEI. CDR3 sequence: CASSEGQGIDTQYF. CDR3 nucleotides: TGTGCCAGCAGTGAAGGGCAGGGGATAGATACGCAGTATTTT.

The chain combines TRBV5-1 with TRBJ2-2, with TRBD2 as a possible D gene (6 bases). Trimming stripped 3 bases from V and 7 bases from J, with 7 bases between. The CDR3 length is 12 residues. Germline CDR1 and CDR2: SGHRS and YFSETQ. The CDR3 sequence is CASSSGVGELFF. The CDR3 bases are TGCGCCAGCAGCTCGGGGGTCGGGGAGCTGTTTTTT.

V and J are TRBV6-6 and TRBJ2-7; D possibly corresponds to TRBD1 (6 bases). Germline V gene lookup returns CDR1 MNHNY and CDR2 SVGAGI (reference sequence). V was pared by 6 bases and J by 1 base, with 13 bases between. The CDR3 loop spans 14 amino acids. In DNA form, the CDR3 reads TGTGCCAGCAGACCGCAGGACAGATCCTACGAGCAGTACTTC. This sequence encodes CASRPQDRSYEQYF.

This clone has only a few counts. V gene TRBV2 combines with J gene TRBJ1-5; 8 bases agree with TRBD1. Germline values: CDR1 SNHLY, CDR2 FYNNEI. The CDR3 has 15 residues. After removal of 8 bases from V and 4 bases from J, the junction contained 10 bases not matched to a gene. The CDR3 DNA reads as TGTGCCAGCGCCGAGGACAGGGCTGCGAATCAGCCCCAGCATTTT. This gives the protein CASAEDRAANQPQHF.

The chain uses TRBV5-4 and TRBJ2-1; 7 bases match TRBD1. Germline V gene sequence: CDR1 SGHNT, CDR2 YYREEE (reference sequence). V dropped 4 bases and J dropped 0; count of bases not matched to a gene: 7. The CDR3 spans 16 residues. CDR3: CASSRTGDSSYNEQFF. The DNA of the CDR3 is TGTGCCAGCAGCCGGACCGGGGACAGCTCCTACAATGAGCAGTTCTTC.

V gene TRBV2 combines with J gene TRBJ2-7; D may be TRBD1 (6 bases). V shed 4 bases and J shed 3 bases, with 13 bases lying between them. This CDR3 spans 14 amino acids. The germline CDR1 and CDR2 sequences are SNHLY and FYNNEI. This CDR3 is CASSVVEDSYEQYF. The DNA of the CDR3 is TGTGCCAGCAGTGTAGTCGAGGACAGCTACGAGCAGTACTTC.